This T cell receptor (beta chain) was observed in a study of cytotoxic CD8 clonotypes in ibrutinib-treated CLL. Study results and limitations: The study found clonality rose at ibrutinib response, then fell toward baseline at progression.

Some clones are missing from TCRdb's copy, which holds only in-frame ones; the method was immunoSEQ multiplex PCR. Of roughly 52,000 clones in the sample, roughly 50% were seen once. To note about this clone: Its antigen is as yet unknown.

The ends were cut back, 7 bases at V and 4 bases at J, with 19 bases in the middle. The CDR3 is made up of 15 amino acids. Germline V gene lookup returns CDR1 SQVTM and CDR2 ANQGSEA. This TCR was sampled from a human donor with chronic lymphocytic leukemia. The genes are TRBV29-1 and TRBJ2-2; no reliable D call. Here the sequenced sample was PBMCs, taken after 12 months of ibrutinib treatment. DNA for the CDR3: TGCAGCGCCCTGGCGGCTGCCCGCGCCACCGGGGAGCTGTTTTTT. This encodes CSALAAARATGELFF.